This T cell receptor (beta chain) was sequenced during a study of blood T cell repertoires in COVID-19. Study background: The origin of the acute and convalescent COVID-19 samples was the United States, Italy and Spain.

The protocol was immunoSEQ multiplex PCR, while the TCRdb copy is restricted to in-frame clones and leaves out a portion. The table records about 91,000 clones, 75% to 85% of them present only once. This clone showed up just a few times. The CDR3 is 15 residues long. The sequencing sample was made of peripheral blood. This TCR was recovered from a woman older than 75 with acute or convalescent COVID-19. The chain joins TRBV21-1 to TRBJ1-5; the DNA was not compared with TRBD1, the D call given in the table. TRBV21-1 is noted as a pseudogene. CDR3 protein: CASSRGAVSNQPQHF. In DNA, the CDR3 is TGTGCCAGCAGCAGGGGCGCAGTTAGCAATCAGCCCCAGCATTTT.